A single sample is the source of the 13 T cell receptor beta chains below, sequenced in a study of blood T cell repertoires in COVID-19. Profiling relied on immunoSEQ multiplex PCR, and the TCRdb table lists in-frame clones only, not all of them. The repertoire holds about 180,000 clones, almost 85% seen once, with about 14% in the top ten. Sample: peripheral blood. These receptors were collected from a man younger than 30 with active or convalescent COVID-19.

The V and J genes are TRBV6-1 and TRBJ1-4; D remains ambiguous. Trimming cost V 4 bases and J 13 bases, with 25 bases left between them. The CDR3 covers 16 residues. Per the germline V gene, CDR1 is MNHNS and CDR2 is SASEGT. As DNA, the CDR3 is TGTGCCAGCAGTGGGGTGAGGGAAGACACCTCGAAAGTACTGTTTTTT. Translation gives CASSGVREDTSKVLFF.

The chain joins TRBV5-1 to TRBJ2-3, with a possible D match to TRBD2 (5 bases). Trimming removed 3 bases from V and 1 base from J, with 9 bases in between. Germline lookup yields CDR1 SGHRS and CDR2 YFSETQ. The CDR3 is 14 amino acids. DNA for the CDR3: TGCGCCAGCAGCTGGTACGGGGGCACAGATACGCAGTATTTT. It is translated as CASSWYGGTDTQYF.

This clone has just a few counts. The CDR3 region has the DNA TGTGCCAGCAGTTTAGTAGGGACAGCTAATGAAAAACTGTTTTTT. This encodes CASSLVGTANEKLFF. The chain joins TRBV28 to TRBJ1-4, with 7 nucleotides matching TRBD1. The CDR3 is made up of 15 amino acids. Germline CDR1 and CDR2: MDHEN and SYDVKM. The V segment lost 2 bases and the J segment 3 bases; nucleotides outside the gene matches: 3.

V usage is TRBV5-4 and J usage is TRBJ1-6, with D tentatively TRBD1 (6 bases). V lost 1 base, J lost 10 bases, and 12 bases lay in between. Germline assignment: CDR1 SGHNT and CDR2 YYREEE (reference sequence). This CDR3 spans 14 amino acids. CDR3 nucleotide sequence: TGTGCCAGCAGCTTGACCCCTAGGGGGTCACCCCTCCACTTT. Its translation: CASSLTPRGSPLHF.

DNA for the CDR3: TGTGCCAGTAGTATACAAAGCGGGACAGGGGGCCCCACCGGGGAGCTGTTTTTT. Its translation is CASSIQSGTGGPTGELFF. The chain uses TRBV19 and TRBJ2-2; 12 positions agree with TRBD1. The CDR3 has 18 residues. Germline V gene sequence: CDR1 LNHDA, CDR2 SQIVND (reference sequence). J gave up 4 bases and V 2 bases, and 8 bases lay outside the gene matches.

The genes are TRBV7-2 and TRBJ2-7; 8 bases agree with TRBD2. J lost 4 bases, V lost 8 bases, and 10 bases had no gene match. Germline V gene data show CDR1 as SGHTA and CDR2 as FQGNSA. The CDR3 runs to 14 residues. CDR3 sequence: CASQTAGGWYEQYF. In DNA form, the CDR3 reads TGTGCCAGCCAGACGGCGGGGGGCTGGTACGAGCAGTACTTC.

In this sample, this clone turned up many times. The rearrangement joins TRBV5-1 to TRBJ1-5; D remains unclear. V dropped 0 bases and J dropped 0 bases, with 22 bases sitting between them. Per the germline V gene, CDR1 is SGHRS and CDR2 is YFSETQ. The CDR3 spans 20 residues. CDR3 DNA: TGCGCCAGCAGCTTGGGTGGTCAGGAAATTGGAAATAATAGCAATCAGCCCCAGCATTTT. Its protein is CASSLGGQEIGNNSNQPQHF.

The chain combines TRBV3-1 (or the pseudogene TRBV3-2) with TRBJ1-2, with TRBD1 matching 7 bases. The CDR3 has 16 residues. V lost 4 bases, J lost 6 bases, and 14 bases stayed unmatched. Germline V gene lookup returns CDR1 LGHDT and CDR2 YNNKEL (reference sequence). This chain's CDR3 is CASSPIQGQLFNGYTF. The CDR3 nucleotides read TGTGCCAGCAGCCCTATTCAGGGACAGCTTTTCAATGGCTACACCTTC.

This rearrangement joins TRBV11-2 to TRBJ2-1; D possibly corresponds to TRBD1 (6 bases). Germline values: CDR1 SGHAT, CDR2 FQNNGV. This CDR3 spans 16 amino acids. V was pared by 1 base and J by 1 base, with 11 bases between. The chain's CDR3 is CASSLVARGSYNEQFF. In nucleotides, the CDR3 is TGTGCCAGCAGCTTAGTAGCGAGGGGGTCCTACAATGAGCAGTTCTTC.

The chain uses TRBV3-1 (or the pseudogene TRBV3-2) and TRBJ2-1; 9 positions agree with TRBD1. The CDR3 spans 14 residues. V was pared by 3 bases and J by 6 bases, with 3 bases of the junction left unmatched. Germline V lookup: CDR1 LGHDT, CDR2 YNNKEL (reference sequence). The CDR3 nucleotides are TGTGCCAGCAGCCAGGGACAGGGAAGCAATGAGCAGTTCTTC. Translation gives CASSQGQGSNEQFF.

This clone appeared a single time. The rearrangement uses TRBV28 and TRBJ2-5, with a possible D match to TRBD2 (5 bases). Germline CDR1 is MDHEN and CDR2 is SYDVKM. V was clipped by 4 bases and J by 2 bases, with 8 bases between them. The CDR3 loop spans 13 amino acids. The CDR3 nucleotides are TGTGCCAGCAGTTCGGGATTTCAAGAGACCCAGTACTTC. It encodes CASSSGFQETQYF.

V gene TRBV25-1 combines with J gene TRBJ1-2, with a weak D call TRBD1 (6 bases). Trimming pared 4 bases from V and 2 bases from J, leaving 14 bases between. This CDR3 contains 15 residues. Germline V gene lookup returns CDR1 MGHDK and CDR2 SYGVNS. CDR3: CASSASGHPNYGYTF. CDR3 sequence (DNA): TGTGCCAGCAGTGCCTCGGGACACCCGAACTATGGCTACACCTTC.

V usage is TRBV28 and J usage is TRBJ2-7, with 8 positions matching TRBD2. Unmatched junction bases numbered 14, after V lost 3 bases and J lost 7 bases. Germline lookup yields CDR1 MDHEN and CDR2 SYDVKM. The CDR3 covers 16 residues. DNA of the CDR3: TGTGCCAGCAGTTTTGAAGGGCCAGCGGGAGCTAGGGAGCAGTACTTC. This encodes CASSFEGPAGAREQYF.